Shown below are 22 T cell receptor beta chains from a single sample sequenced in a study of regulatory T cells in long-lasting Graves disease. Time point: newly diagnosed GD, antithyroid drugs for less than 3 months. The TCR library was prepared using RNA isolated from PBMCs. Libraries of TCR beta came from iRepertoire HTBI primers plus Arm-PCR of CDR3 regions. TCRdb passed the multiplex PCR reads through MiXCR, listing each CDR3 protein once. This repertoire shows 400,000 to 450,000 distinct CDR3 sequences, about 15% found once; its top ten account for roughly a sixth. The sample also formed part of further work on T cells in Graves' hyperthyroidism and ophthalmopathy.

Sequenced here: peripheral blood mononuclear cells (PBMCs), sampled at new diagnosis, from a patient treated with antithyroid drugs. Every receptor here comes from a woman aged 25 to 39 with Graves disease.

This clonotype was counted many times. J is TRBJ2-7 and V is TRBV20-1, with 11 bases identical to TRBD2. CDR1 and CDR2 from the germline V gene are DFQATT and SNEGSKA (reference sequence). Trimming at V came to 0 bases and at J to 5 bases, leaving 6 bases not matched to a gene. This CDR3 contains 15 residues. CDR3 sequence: CSARDLASGRNEQYF. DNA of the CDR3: TGCAGTGCTAGAGATCTGGCTAGCGGGAGGAACGAGCAGTACTTC.

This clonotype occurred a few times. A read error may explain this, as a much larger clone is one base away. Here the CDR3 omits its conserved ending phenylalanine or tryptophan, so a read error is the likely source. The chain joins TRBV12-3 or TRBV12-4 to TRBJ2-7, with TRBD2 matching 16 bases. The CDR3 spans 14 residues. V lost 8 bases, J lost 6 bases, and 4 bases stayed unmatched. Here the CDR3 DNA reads TGTGCCAGCGGGACTAGCGGGAGGGTGGGCGAGCAGTACCTC. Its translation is CASGTSGRVGEQYL.

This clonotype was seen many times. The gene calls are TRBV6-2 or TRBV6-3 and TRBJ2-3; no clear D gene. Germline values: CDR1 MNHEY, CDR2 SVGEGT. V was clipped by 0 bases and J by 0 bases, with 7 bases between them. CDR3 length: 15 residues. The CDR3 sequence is CASSYSTASTDTQYF. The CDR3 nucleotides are TGTGCCAGCAGTTACTCCACTGCCAGCACAGATACGCAGTATTTT.

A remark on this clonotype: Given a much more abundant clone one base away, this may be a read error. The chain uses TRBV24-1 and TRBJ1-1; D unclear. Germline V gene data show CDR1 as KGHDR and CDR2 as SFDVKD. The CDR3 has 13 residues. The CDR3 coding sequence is TGTGCCACCGGTGATACGGTGAACACTGAAGCTTTCTTT. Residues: CATGDTVNTEAFF.

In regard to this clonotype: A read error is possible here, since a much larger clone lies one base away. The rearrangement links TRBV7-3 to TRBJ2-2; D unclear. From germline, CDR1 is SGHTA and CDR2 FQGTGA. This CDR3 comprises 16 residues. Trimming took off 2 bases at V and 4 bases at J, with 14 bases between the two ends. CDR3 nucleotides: TGTGCCAGCAGCTTAGGAACAAGGAAGGGCACCGGGGAGCTGTTTTTT. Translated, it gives CASSLGTRKGTGELFF.

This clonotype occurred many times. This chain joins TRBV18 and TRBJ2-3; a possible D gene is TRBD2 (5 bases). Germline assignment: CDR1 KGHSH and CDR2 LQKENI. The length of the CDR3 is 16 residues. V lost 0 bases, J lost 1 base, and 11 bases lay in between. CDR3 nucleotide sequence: TGTGCCAGCTCACCACCGTCTAGCACCCGCACAGATACGCAGTATTTT. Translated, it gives CASSPPSSTRTDTQYF.

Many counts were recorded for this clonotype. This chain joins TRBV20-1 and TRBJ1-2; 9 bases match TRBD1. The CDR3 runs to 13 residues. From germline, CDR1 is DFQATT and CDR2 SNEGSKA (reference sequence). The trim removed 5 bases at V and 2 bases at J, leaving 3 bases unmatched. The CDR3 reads CSAGQGTNYGYTF. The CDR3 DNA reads TGCAGTGCTGGACAGGGGACCAACTATGGCTACACCTTC.

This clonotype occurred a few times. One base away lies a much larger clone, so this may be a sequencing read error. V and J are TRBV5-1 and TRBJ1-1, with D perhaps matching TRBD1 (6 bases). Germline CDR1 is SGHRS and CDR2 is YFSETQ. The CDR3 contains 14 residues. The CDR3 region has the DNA TGTGCCAGCAACAACAACAGGGACAACGCTGAAGCTTTCTTT. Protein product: CASNNNRDNAEAFF.

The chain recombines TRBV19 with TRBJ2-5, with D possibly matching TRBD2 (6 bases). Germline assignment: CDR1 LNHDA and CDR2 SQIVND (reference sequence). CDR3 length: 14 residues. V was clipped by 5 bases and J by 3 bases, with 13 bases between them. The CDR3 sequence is CASSPTGVKETQYF. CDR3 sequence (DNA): TGTGCCAGTAGTCCCACGGGAGTCAAAGAGACCCAGTACTTC.

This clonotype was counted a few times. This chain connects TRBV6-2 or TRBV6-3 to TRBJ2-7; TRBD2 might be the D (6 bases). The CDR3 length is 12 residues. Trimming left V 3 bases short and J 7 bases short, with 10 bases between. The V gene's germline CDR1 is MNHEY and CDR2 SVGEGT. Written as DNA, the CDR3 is TGTGCCAGCAGTTATTCGGGAGTGGAGCAGTACTTC. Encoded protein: CASSYSGVEQYF.

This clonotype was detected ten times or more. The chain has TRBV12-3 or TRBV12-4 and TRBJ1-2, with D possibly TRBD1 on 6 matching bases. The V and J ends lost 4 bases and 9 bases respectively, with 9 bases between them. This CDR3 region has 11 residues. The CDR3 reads CASSYRDRYTF. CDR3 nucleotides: TGTGCCAGCAGTTACAGGGATCGCTACACCTTC.

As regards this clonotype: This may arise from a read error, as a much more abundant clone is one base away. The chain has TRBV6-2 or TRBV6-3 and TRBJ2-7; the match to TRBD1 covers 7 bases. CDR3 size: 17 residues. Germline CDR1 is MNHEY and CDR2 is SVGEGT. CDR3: CASSHSSLTGKGYEQYF. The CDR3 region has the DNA TGTGCCAGCAGTCACTCATCTTTGACAGGGAAGGGCTACGAGCAGTACTTC.

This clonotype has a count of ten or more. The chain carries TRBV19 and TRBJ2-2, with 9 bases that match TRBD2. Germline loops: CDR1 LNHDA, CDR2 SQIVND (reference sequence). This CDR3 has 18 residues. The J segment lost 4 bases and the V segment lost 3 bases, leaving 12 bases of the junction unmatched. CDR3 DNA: TGTGCCAGTAGTATGAAGGCGGGTGTAGCGGGGGCCACCGGGGAGCTGTTTTTT. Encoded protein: CASSMKAGVAGATGELFF.

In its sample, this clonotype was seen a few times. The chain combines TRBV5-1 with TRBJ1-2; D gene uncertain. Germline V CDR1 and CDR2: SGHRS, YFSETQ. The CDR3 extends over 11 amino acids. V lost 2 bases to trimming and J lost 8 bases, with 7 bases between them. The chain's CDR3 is CASSLGTGYTF. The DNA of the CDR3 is TGCGCCAGCAGCTTAGGTACAGGCTACACCTTC.

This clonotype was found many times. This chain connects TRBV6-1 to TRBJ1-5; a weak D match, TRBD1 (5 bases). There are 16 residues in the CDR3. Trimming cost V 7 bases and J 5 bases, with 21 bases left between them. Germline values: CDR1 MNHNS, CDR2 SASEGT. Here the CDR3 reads CASTSPVSGRDQPQHF. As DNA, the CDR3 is TGTGCCAGCACCTCCCCTGTGTCAGGGCGCGATCAGCCCCAGCATTTT.

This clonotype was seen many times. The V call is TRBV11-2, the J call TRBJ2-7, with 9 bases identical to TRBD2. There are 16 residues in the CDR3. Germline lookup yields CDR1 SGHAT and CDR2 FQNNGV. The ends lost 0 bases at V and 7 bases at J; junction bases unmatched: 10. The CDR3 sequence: CASSLEPGLAAAEQYF. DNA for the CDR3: TGTGCCAGCAGCTTAGAGCCGGGACTAGCAGCCGCAGAGCAGTACTTC.

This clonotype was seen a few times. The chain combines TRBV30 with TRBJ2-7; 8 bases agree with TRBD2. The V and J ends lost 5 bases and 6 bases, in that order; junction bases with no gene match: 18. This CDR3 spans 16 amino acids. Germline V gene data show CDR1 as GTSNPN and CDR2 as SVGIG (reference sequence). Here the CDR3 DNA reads TGTGCCTGGGGGAGGGGAGGGGGGGGACTAGGCGGCGAGCAGTACTTC. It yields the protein CAWGRGGGGLGGEQYF.

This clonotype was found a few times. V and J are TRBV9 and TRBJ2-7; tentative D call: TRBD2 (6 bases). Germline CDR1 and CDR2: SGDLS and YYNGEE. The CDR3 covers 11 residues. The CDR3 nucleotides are TGTGGGGGGGACCTCTCCTACGAGCAGTACTTC. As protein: CGGDLSYEQYF. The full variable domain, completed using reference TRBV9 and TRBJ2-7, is DSGVTQTPKHLITATGQRVTLRCSPRSGDLSVYWYQQSLDQGLQFLIQYYNGEERAKGNILERFSAQQFPDLHSELNLSSLELGDSALYFCGGDLSYEQYFGPGTRLTVT.

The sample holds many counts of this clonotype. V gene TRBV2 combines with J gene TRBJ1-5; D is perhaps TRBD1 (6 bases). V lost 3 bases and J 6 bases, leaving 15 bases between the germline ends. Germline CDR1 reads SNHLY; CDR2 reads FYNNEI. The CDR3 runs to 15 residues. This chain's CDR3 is CASSDLQGQSQPQHF. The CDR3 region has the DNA TGTGCCAGCAGTGATTTGCAGGGGCAAAGTCAGCCCCAGCATTTT.

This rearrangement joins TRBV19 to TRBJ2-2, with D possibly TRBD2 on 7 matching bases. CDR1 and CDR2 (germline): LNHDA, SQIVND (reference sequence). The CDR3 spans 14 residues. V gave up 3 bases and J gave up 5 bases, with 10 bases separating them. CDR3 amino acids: CASSIGGRTGELFF. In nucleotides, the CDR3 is TGTGCCAGTAGTATCGGGGGGCGTACCGGGGAGCTGTTTTTT.

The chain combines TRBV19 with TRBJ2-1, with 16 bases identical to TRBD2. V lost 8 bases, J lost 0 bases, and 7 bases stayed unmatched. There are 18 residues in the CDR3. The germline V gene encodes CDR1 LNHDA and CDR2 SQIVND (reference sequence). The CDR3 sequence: CASHGGLAGGSSYNEQFF. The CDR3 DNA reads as TGTGCCAGTCACGGGGGACTAGCGGGAGGGAGCTCCTACAATGAGCAGTTCTTC.

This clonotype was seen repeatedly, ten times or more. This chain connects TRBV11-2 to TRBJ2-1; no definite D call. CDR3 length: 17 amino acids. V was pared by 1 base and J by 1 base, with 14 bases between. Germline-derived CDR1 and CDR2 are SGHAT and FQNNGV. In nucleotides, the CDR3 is TGTGCCAGCAGCTTAGTGGCAAGGGCCCCGTCCTACAATGAGCAGTTCTTC. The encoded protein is CASSLVARAPSYNEQFF. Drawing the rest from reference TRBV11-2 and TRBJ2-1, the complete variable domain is EAGVAQSPRYKIIEKRQSVAFWCNPISGHATLYWYQQILGQGPKLLIQFQNNGVVDDSQLPKDRFSAERLKGVDSTLKIQPAKLEDSAVYLCASSLVARAPSYNEQFFGPGTRLTVL.